The 30 T cell receptor beta chains given below trace back to one sample, sequenced in a study of blood T cell repertoires in COVID-19. Measured with immunoSEQ multiplex PCR; TCRdb has only the in-frame clones, and not every one. The table shows 200,000 to 250,000 clones, with roughly 92% occurring only once. Sequencing was done on a sample of peripheral blood. Receptors originate from a man between 60 and 75 years old with COVID-19, enrolled during active disease.

The V and J genes are TRBV19 and TRBJ2-6; a weak D match, TRBD1 (5 bases). Deletions cut 6 bases from V and 0 bases from J, with 12 bases between. The CDR3 consists of 16 residues. Germline V lookup: CDR1 LNHDA, CDR2 SQIVND (reference sequence). CDR3 nucleotides: TGTGCCAGTAGACCGATAGACAGCTCTGGGGCCAACGTCCTGACTTTC. This translates into CASRPIDSSGANVLTF.

The chain couples TRBV6-5 to TRBJ1-2, with D maybe TRBD1 (6 bases). CDR3 length equals 12 residues. The germline gives CDR1 MNHEY, CDR2 SVGAGI. V dropped 4 bases and J dropped 4 bases, with 7 bases sitting between them. CDR3 DNA: TGTGCCAGCAGTTTCAGGGGCTATGGCTACACCTTC. This encodes CASSFRGYGYTF.

This rearrangement joins TRBV5-4 to TRBJ1-1; a possible D gene is TRBD1 (5 bases). The CDR3 contains 14 residues. The germline CDR1 and CDR2 sequences are SGHNT and YYREEE (reference sequence). V lost 4 bases and J 3 bases, leaving 13 bases between the germline ends. CDR3 protein: CASSPRGGDTEAFF. The CDR3 nucleotides are TGTGCCAGCAGCCCGAGGGGAGGTGACACTGAAGCTTTCTTT.

The genes are TRBV5-4 and TRBJ1-1; 8 nucleotides line up with TRBD1. The CDR3 totals 14 residues. J lost 3 bases, V lost 7 bases, and 8 bases had no gene match. Germline V lookup: CDR1 SGHNT, CDR2 YYREEE (reference sequence). DNA for the CDR3: TGTGCCAGCTTACTGGACAGGGATGACACTGAAGCTTTCTTT. Translating it yields CASLLDRDDTEAFF.

The V call is TRBV10-2, the J call TRBJ1-1; D not certain. Germline CDR1 reads WSHSY; CDR2 reads SAAADI. This CDR3 contains 15 residues. Trimming removed 2 bases at V and 0 bases at J, with 10 bases between. The CDR3 sequence: CASSELVAVNTEAFF. CDR3 DNA: TGCGCCAGCAGTGAGCTTGTGGCGGTGAACACTGAAGCTTTCTTT.

The chain has TRBV30 and TRBJ2-7; 10 positions match TRBD1. Germline V gives CDR1 GTSNPN, CDR2 SVGIG (reference sequence). The CDR3 has 18 amino acids. The ends lost 1 base at V and 0 bases at J; junction bases unmatched: 12. CDR3 in amino acids: CAWSARVTGDRGSYEQYF. The CDR3 DNA reads as TGTGCCTGGAGTGCAAGGGTCACGGGGGACAGGGGCTCCTACGAGCAGTACTTC.

V is TRBV19 and J is TRBJ1-6, with 7 positions matching TRBD1. Germline V gene lookup returns CDR1 LNHDA and CDR2 SQIVND (reference sequence). V trimming: 5 bases; J trimming: 7 bases; junction bases outside the gene matches: 8. The CDR3 length is 15 residues. The CDR3 bases are TGTGCCAGTAGTGTCCTTGGGACAGTAAATTCACCCCTCCACTTT. This translates into CASSVLGTVNSPLHF.

The rearrangement links TRBV4-3 to TRBJ2-1, with 10 bases lining up with TRBD2. V was clipped by 4 bases and J by 4 bases; unmatched bases: 13. This CDR3 is 18 amino acids long. From germline, CDR1 is LGHNA and CDR2 YSLEER. CDR3 sequence (DNA): TGCGCCAGCAGCCGGGGACTAGCGCCAGACTCGGTTTACAATGAGCAGTTCTTC. This encodes CASSRGLAPDSVYNEQFF.

The chain uses TRBV10-3 and TRBJ2-7, with TRBD1 matching 10 bases. With V trimmed by 4 bases and J by 3 bases, 3 bases remained unmatched. Germline V gene sequence: CDR1 ENHRY, CDR2 SYGVKD. CDR3 length: 14 amino acids. This chain's CDR3 is CAISGGQGNYEQYF. The DNA of the CDR3 is TGTGCCATCAGTGGGGGACAGGGGAACTACGAGCAGTACTTC.

J is TRBJ1-1 and V is TRBV24-1; D unclear. CDR3 size: 13 residues. Trimming cost V 0 bases and J 11 bases, with 12 bases left between them. Germline CDR1 is KGHDR and CDR2 is SFDVKD. This chain's CDR3 is CATSDLQVLRAFF. DNA for the CDR3: TGTGCCACCAGTGATTTGCAAGTCCTGAGGGCTTTCTTT.

The rearrangement uses TRBV7-9 and TRBJ1-3; no clear D gene. From germline, CDR1 is SEHNR and CDR2 FQNEAQ (reference sequence). V shed 1 base and J shed 0 bases, with 10 bases lying between them. CDR3 size: 16 residues. CDR3 residues: CASSLVEALSGNTIYF. Here the CDR3 DNA reads TGTGCCAGCAGCTTAGTGGAGGCCCTCTCTGGAAACACCATATATTTT.

This sequence joins TRBV14 and TRBJ2-7, with D unresolved. V lost 6 bases and J lost 5, with 17 bases in between. Per the germline V gene, CDR1 is SGHDN and CDR2 is FVKESK. The CDR3 runs 14 residues. The CDR3 DNA follows: TGTGCCAGCAGTAGATCCCCTAAAGTCCACGAGCAGTACTTC. Translated: CASSRSPKVHEQYF. Drawing the rest from reference TRBV14 and TRBJ2-7, the complete variable domain is EAGVTQFPSHSVIEKGQTVTLRCDPISGHDNLYWYRRVMGKEIKFLLHFVKESKQDESGMPNNRFLAERTGGTYSTLKVQPAELEDSGVYFCASSRSPKVHEQYFGPGTRLTVT.

V and J are TRBV5-1 and TRBJ2-5; maybe TRBD1 (6 bases). V dropped 5 bases and J dropped 3 bases, with 8 bases sitting between them. The CDR3 has 12 amino acids. Germline V gene sequence: CDR1 SGHRS, CDR2 YFSETQ. CDR3 residues: CASRGAEETQYF. CDR3 nucleotides: TGCGCCAGCAGGGGGGCCGAAGAGACCCAGTACTTC.

The chain couples TRBV21-1 to TRBJ2-7; the D segment call TRBD2 is taken from the table without a DNA check. TRBV21-1 is a known pseudogene. This CDR3 region has 16 residues. The CDR3 DNA follows: TGTGCCAGCAGCAAAGACAAGGACTCCTCCCCCTACGAGCAGTACTTC. This sequence encodes CASSKDKDSSPYEQYF.

This clone was picked up one time. J is TRBJ1-3 and V is TRBV11-2; D is undetermined. The V end was cut by 5 bases, the J end by 4 bases, with 9 bases between. Germline V gene data show CDR1 as SGHAT and CDR2 as FQNNGV. The CDR3 covers 13 residues. The CDR3 protein is CASSPSAGNTIYF. The DNA for the CDR3 is TGTGCCAGCAGCCCTTCAGCGGGAAACACCATATATTTT.

This sequence joins TRBV3-1 (or the pseudogene TRBV3-2) and TRBJ2-6; 7 nucleotides align to TRBD1. Germline V lookup: CDR1 LGHDT, CDR2 YNNKEL (reference sequence). With V trimmed by 6 bases and J by 2 bases, 4 bases remained unmatched. The CDR3 loop spans 15 amino acids. CDR3 residues: CASRRQGTGANVLTF. The CDR3 region has the DNA TGTGCCAGCAGGCGACAGGGAACTGGGGCCAACGTCCTGACTTTC.

This sequence joins TRBV6-5 and TRBJ1-2, with 8 bases fitting TRBD1. The V gene's germline CDR1 is MNHEY and CDR2 SVGAGI. Trimming at V came to 2 bases and at J to 3 bases, leaving 5 bases not matched to a gene. The CDR3 spans 15 residues. CDR3 bases: TGTGCCAGCAGTTACGAGGGACAGGCGGACTATGGCTACACCTTC. Amino acids: CASSYEGQADYGYTF.

The chain links TRBV6-5 to TRBJ1-3; a weak D match, TRBD1 (5 bases). CDR1 is MNHEY, CDR2 SVGAGI, per germline. The V end lost 2 bases, the J end lost 2 bases, and 13 bases lay between the germline ends. The CDR3 loop spans 16 amino acids. CDR3 sequence reads: CASSYRQTEAGNTIYF. The CDR3 region has the DNA TGTGCCAGCAGTTACCGGCAGACAGAGGCTGGAAACACCATATATTTT.

The chain uses TRBV18 and TRBJ1-1; the D gene is possibly TRBD1 (6 bases). This CDR3 is built from 15 residues. V shed 0 bases and J shed 5 bases, with 13 bases lying between them. From germline, CDR1 is KGHSH and CDR2 LQKENI. In DNA, the CDR3 is TGTGCCAGCTCACCACCGTGGGGGCGCGGAACTGAAGCTTTCTTT. Its translation is CASSPPWGRGTEAFF. Together with reference TRBV18 and TRBJ1-1, the CDR3 gives the full variable domain: NAGVMQNPRHLVRRRGQEARLRCSPMKGHSHVYWYRQLPEEGLKFMVYLQKENIIDESGMPKERFSAEFPKEGPSILRIQQVVRGDSAAYFCASSPPWGRGTEAFFGQGTRLTVV.

The chain is built from TRBV12-3 or TRBV12-4 and TRBJ2-7, with D uncertain. Trimming pared 6 bases from V and 6 bases from J, leaving 12 bases between. The CDR3 totals 12 residues. The CDR3 coding sequence is TGTGCCAGCAGCTTTACACGCGGCGAGCAGTACTTC. This codes for CASSFTRGEQYF.

The chain recombines TRBV7-2 with TRBJ1-1; no firm D call. The V gene lost 1 base and the J gene lost 2 bases, with 11 bases spanning the gap. The CDR3 runs to 15 residues. Germline CDR1 is SGHTA and CDR2 is FQGNSA. CDR3 sequence reads: CASSLDTVENTEAFF. The CDR3 nucleotides are TGTGCCAGCAGCTTAGATACAGTTGAAAACACTGAAGCTTTCTTT.

The V and J genes are TRBV10-3 and TRBJ2-1, with 10 bases fitting TRBD1. This CDR3 comprises 14 residues. J gave up 7 bases and V 4 bases, and 4 bases lay outside the gene matches. CDR1 and CDR2 (germline): ENHRY, SYGVKD. The chain's CDR3 is CAISGGTGENEQFF. As DNA, the CDR3 is TGTGCCATCAGTGGAGGGACAGGGGAAAATGAGCAGTTCTTC.

The V gene is TRBV5-4, the J gene TRBJ2-3; TRBD1 aligns across 9 bases. The germline CDR1 and CDR2 sequences are SGHNT and YYREEE (reference sequence). Losses at the gene ends were 3 bases for V and 3 bases for J; bases not matched to a gene: 8. The CDR3 extends over 16 amino acids. The CDR3 loop reads CASSYYDRGGTDTQYF. CDR3 DNA: TGTGCCAGCAGCTACTATGACAGGGGGGGGACAGATACGCAGTATTTT.

The chain uses TRBV3-1 (or the pseudogene TRBV3-2) and TRBJ1-6; D not certain. The CDR3 runs 17 residues. Deletions cut 1 base from V and 7 bases from J, with 17 bases between. Germline V gene data show CDR1 as LGHDT and CDR2 as YNNKEL (reference sequence). CDR3 region: CASSQVWGAQINSPLHF. In nucleotides, the CDR3 is TGTGCCAGCAGCCAAGTATGGGGAGCACAAATAAATTCACCCCTCCACTTT.

The table lists this clone with a few counts. The rearrangement uses TRBV4-1 and TRBJ1-2; no clear D gene. Trimming stripped 0 bases from V and 8 bases from J, with 16 bases between. The CDR3 is made up of 15 amino acids. In germline, CDR1 is MGHRA, CDR2 YSYEKL. CDR3 sequence: CASSQDFTVSRGYTF. Here the CDR3 DNA reads TGCGCCAGCAGCCAAGACTTTACAGTATCGCGAGGCTACACCTTC.

CDR3 region: CSVGGGTGEGYTF. CDR3 coding DNA: TGCAGCGTTGGAGGAGGTACAGGGGAGGGCTACACCTTC. This sequence joins TRBV29-1 and TRBJ1-2, with TRBD1 identical over 7 bases. Germline loops: CDR1 SQVTM, CDR2 ANQGSEA. This CDR3 has 13 amino acids. The V segment lost 4 bases and the J segment 8 bases; nucleotides outside the gene matches: 10.

The CDR3 nucleotides are TGTGCCAGCAGCCCACGGGGGGTGAAGAACACTGAAGCTTTCTTT. Its protein is CASSPRGVKNTEAFF. The chain employs TRBV7-9 and TRBJ1-1, with a weak D call TRBD1 (5 bases). V was pared by 5 bases and J by 1 base, with 14 bases between. The CDR3 loop spans 15 amino acids. From germline, CDR1 is SEHNR and CDR2 FQNEAQ (reference sequence).

The rearrangement joins TRBV15 to TRBJ2-1; the match to TRBD1 covers 9 bases. CDR3 size: 18 residues. Germline values: CDR1 LNHNV, CDR2 YYDKDF (reference sequence). The V gene end was trimmed by 1 base and the J gene end by 10 bases; junction bases not matched to a gene: 17. CDR3 sequence: CATSRAQSPMTGGFEQFF. For the CDR3, the DNA is TGTGCCACCAGCAGAGCTCAATCGCCGATGACAGGGGGGTTCGAGCAGTTCTTC.

The chain joins TRBV5-1 to TRBJ2-5; 7 nucleotides agree with TRBD2. Germline assignment: CDR1 SGHRS and CDR2 YFSETQ. The CDR3 loop spans 15 amino acids. J gave up 5 bases and V 5 bases, and 12 bases lay outside the gene matches. The CDR3 region is CASSLYEAGRETQYF. CDR3 sequence (DNA): TGCGCCAGCAGTCTCTACGAAGCGGGACGGGAGACCCAGTACTTC.

This chain links TRBV9 with TRBJ1-4, with 7 nucleotides matching TRBD1. Germline loops: CDR1 SGDLS, CDR2 YYNGEE. CDR3 size: 15 residues. Trimming took 2 bases from V and 6 from J; bases not matched to a gene: 7. The DNA for the CDR3 is TGTGCCAGCAGCGTGGGGACAGCCCCCTATGAAAAACTGTTTTTT. Protein sequence: CASSVGTAPYEKLFF. The full variable domain, completed using reference TRBV9 and TRBJ1-4, is DSGVTQTPKHLITATGQRVTLRCSPRSGDLSVYWYQQSLDQGLQFLIQYYNGEERAKGNILERFSAQQFPDLHSELNLSSLELGDSALYFCASSVGTAPYEKLFFGSGTQLSVL.